The clone carrying this TCR beta chain was recorded only once. Its antigen remains unknown. The data originate from a study of shared clonotypes between healthy human individuals. Across the whole study: Donor ages ranged 18 to 49 years: a couple of women, a few men.

A split of CD4+ cells into CD45RA+ naive and CD45RA-negative memory subsets was performed. The method was immunoSEQ multiplex PCR; TCRdb's version includes in-frame clones alone and lacks a portion of them. The table lists under 2.5 million clones, just under 95% of them singletons. The length of the CDR3 is 15 residues. Germline V gives CDR1 SGHDT, CDR2 YYEEEE. Trimming left V 2 bases short and J 0 bases short, with 9 bases between. Study observations and caveats: Memory subsets had estimated richness that was generally smaller than that of naive subsets.

The V and J genes are TRBV5-6 and TRBJ1-5; D not resolved. Sequenced sample: naive CD4+ T cells from PBMCs. The subset: CD45RA+ positively selected. This TCR derives from a man younger than 35 in good health. Some clones in this sample may be carry-over from other donors' samples. As DNA, the CDR3 is TGTGCCAGCAGCTTTGCGCCTAATAGCAATCAGCCCCAGCATTTT. Protein sequence: CASSFAPNSNQPQHF.